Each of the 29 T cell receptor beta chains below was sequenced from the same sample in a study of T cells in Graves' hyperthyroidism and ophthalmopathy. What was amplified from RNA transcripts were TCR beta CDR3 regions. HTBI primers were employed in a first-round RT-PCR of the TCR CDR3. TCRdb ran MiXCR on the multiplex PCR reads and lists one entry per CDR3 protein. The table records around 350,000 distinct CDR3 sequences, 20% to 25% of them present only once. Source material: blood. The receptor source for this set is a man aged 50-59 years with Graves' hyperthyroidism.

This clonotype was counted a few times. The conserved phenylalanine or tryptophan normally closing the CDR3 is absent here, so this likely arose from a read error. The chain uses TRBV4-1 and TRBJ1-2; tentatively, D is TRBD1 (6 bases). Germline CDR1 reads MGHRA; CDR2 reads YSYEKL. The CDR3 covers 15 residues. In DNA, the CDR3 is TGCACCAGCAGCCAAGTGGGGGCAGGGAACTATGGCTACACCCTC. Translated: CTSSQVGAGNYGYTL.

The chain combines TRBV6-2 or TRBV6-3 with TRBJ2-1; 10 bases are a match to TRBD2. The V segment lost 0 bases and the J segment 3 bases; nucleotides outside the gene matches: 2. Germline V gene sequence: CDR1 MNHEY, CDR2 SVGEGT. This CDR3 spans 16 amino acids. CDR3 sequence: CASSYSGLAVYNEQFF. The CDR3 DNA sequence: TGTGCCAGCAGTTACTCCGGACTAGCGGTCTACAATGAGCAGTTCTTC.

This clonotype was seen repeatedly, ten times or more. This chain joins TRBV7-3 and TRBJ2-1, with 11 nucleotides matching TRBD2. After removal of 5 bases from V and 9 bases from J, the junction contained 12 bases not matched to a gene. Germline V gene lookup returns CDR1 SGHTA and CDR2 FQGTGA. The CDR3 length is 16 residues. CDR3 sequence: CASSPSGTSGMSEQFF. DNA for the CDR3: TGTGCCAGCAGCCCCTCCGGGACTAGCGGCATGAGTGAGCAGTTCTTC.

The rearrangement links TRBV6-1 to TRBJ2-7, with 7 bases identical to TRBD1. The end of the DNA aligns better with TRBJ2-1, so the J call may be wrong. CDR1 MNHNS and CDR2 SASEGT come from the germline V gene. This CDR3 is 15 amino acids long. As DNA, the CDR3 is TGTGCCAGCAGTACGGGGCAGCCAGGGGGTTATGAGCAGTTCTTC. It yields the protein CASSTGQPGGYEQFF.

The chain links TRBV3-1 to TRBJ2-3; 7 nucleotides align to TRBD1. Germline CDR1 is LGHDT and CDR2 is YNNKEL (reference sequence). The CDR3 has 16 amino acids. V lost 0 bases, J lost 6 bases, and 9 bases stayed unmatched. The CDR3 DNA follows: TGTGCCAGCAGCCAAGATTTACAGGGGTTGCTTGATACGCAGTATTTT. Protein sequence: CASSQDLQGLLDTQYF.

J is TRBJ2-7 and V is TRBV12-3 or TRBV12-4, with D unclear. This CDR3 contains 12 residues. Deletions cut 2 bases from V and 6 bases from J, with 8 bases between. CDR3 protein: CASSLYEGEQYF. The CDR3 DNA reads TGTGCCAGCAGTTTATATGAAGGCGAGCAGTACTTC.

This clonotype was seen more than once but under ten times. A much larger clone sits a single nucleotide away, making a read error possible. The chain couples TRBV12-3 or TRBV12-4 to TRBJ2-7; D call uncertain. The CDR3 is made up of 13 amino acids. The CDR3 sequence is CASSLVATHEQCF. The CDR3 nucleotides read TGTGCCAGCAGTTTGGTCGCGACCCACGAGCAGTGCTTC.

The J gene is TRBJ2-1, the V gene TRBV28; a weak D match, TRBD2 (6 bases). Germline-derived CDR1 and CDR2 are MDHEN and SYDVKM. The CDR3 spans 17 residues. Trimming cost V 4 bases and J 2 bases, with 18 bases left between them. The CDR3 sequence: CASSSRKLASAYNEQFF. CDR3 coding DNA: TGTGCCAGCAGTTCCCGAAAACTAGCCTCGGCCTACAATGAGCAGTTCTTC.

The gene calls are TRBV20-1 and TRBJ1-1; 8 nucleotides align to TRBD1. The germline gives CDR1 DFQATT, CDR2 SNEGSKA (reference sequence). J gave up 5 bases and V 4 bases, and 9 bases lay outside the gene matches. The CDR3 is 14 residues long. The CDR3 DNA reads TGCAGTGCTATAGGAACTACAGGGGGAACTGAAGCTTTCTTT. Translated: CSAIGTTGGTEAFF.

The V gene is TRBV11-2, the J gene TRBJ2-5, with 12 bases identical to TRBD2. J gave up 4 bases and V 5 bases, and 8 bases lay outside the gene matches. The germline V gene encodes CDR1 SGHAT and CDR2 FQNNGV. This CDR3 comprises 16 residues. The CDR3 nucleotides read TGTGCCAGCAGCCCCAGACCGGGACTAGCGGGAGAGACCCAGTACTTC. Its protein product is CASSPRPGLAGETQYF.

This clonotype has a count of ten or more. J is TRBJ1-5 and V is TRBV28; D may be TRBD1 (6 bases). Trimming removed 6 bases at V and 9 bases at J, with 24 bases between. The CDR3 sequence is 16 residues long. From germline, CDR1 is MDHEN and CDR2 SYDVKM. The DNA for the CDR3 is TGTGCCAGCAGCATAAACCGCTCGGGGGGCGCGGGGCCCCAGCATTTT. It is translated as CASSINRSGGAGPQHF.

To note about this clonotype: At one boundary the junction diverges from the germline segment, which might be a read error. The CDR3 sequence: CVSSQTVIYGYTF. CDR3 bases: TGTGTCAGCAGCCAGACAGTGATCTATGGCTACACCTTC. This chain uses TRBV5-6 with TRBJ1-2, with D tentatively TRBD1 (5 bases). Germline CDR1 and CDR2: SGHDT and YYEEEE. The CDR3 covers 13 residues.

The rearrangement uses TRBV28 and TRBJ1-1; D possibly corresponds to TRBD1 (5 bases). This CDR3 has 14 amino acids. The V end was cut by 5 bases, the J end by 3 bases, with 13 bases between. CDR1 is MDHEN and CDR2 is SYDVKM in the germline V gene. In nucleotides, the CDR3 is TGTGCCAGCAGTCCCGGCAGGGCGGACACTGAAGCTTTCTTT. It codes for CASSPGRADTEAFF.

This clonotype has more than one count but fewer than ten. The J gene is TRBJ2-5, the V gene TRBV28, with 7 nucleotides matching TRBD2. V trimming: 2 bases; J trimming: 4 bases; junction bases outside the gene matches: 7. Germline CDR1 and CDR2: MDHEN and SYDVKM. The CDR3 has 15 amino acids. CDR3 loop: CASSLVREYSETQYF. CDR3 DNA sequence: TGTGCCAGCAGTTTAGTGCGGGAGTACTCAGAGACCCAGTACTTC.

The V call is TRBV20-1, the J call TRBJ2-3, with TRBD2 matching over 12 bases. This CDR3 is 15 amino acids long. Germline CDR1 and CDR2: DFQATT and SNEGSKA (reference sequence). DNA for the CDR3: TGCAGCGCTGAGGGGGCTAGCGGGAGGGGAGATACGCAGTATTTT. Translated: CSAEGASGRGDTQYF.

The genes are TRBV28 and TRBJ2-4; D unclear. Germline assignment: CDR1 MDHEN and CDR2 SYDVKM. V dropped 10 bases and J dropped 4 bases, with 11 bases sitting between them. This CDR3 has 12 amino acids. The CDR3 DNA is TGTGCCACAGCAGACGGGAAAAACATTCAGTACTTC. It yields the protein CATADGKNIQYF.

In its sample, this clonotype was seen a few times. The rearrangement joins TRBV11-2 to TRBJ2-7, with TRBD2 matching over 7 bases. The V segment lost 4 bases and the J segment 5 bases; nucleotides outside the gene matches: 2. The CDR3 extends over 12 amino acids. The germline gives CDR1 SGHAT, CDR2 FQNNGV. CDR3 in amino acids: CASSWEGHEQYF. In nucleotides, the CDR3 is TGTGCCAGCAGCTGGGAGGGGCACGAGCAGTACTTC.

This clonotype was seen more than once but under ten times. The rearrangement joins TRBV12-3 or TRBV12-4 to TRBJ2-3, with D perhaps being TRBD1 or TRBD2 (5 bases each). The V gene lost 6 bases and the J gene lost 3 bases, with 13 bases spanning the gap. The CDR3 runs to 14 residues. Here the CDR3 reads CASRRGRGTDTQYF. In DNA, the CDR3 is TGTGCCAGCAGACGGGGCCGAGGTACAGATACGCAGTATTTT.

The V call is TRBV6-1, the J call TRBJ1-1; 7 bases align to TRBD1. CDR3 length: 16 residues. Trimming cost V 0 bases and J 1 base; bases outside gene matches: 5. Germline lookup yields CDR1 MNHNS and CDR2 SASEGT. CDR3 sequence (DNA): TGTGCCAGCAGTGAAGCGCTTTGGACAGGGAACACTGAAGCTTTCTTT. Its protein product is CASSEALWTGNTEAFF.

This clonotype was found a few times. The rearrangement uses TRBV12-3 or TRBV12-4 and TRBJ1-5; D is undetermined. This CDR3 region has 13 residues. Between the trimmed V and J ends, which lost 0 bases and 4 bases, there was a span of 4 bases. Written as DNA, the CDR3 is TGTGCCAGCAGTTTAGCGCAGAATCAGCCCCAGCATTTT. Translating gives CASSLAQNQPQHF.

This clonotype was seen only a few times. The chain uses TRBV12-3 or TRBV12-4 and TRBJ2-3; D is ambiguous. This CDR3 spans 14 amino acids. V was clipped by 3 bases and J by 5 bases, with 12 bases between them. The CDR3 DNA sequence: TGTGCCAGCAGTTTTCTGAAACTCGGAGATACGCAGTATTTT. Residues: CASSFLKLGDTQYF.

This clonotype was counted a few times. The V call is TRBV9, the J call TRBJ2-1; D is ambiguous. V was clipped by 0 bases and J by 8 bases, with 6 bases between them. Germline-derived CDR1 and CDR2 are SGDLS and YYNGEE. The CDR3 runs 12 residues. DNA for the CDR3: TGTGCCAGCAGCGTAGTTAGCTATGAGCAGTTCTTC. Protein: CASSVVSYEQFF.

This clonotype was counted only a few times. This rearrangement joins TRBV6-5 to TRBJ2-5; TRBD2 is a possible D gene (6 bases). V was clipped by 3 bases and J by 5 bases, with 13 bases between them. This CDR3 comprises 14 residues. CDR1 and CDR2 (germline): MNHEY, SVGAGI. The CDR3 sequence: CASSYAGPQETQYF. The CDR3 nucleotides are TGTGCCAGCAGTTATGCGGGGCCGCAGGAGACCCAGTACTTC.

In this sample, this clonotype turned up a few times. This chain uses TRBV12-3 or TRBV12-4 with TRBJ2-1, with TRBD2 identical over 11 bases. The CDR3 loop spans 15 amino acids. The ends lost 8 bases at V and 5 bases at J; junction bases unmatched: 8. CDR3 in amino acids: CASSTSGIGHNEQFF. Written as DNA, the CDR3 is TGTGCCAGCTCGACTAGCGGGATAGGACACAATGAGCAGTTCTTC.

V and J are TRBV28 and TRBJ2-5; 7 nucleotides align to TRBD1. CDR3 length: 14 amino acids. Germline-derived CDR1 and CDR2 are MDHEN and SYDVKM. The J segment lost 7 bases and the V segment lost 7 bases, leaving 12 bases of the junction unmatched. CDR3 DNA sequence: TGTGCCAGCAAAGGGGGCCACCATCTTGGGACCCAGTACTTC. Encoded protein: CASKGGHHLGTQYF. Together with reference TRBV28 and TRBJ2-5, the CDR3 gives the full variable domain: DVKVTQSSRYLVKRTGEKVFLECVQDMDHENMFWYRQDPGLGLRLIYFSYDVKMKEKGDIPEGYSVSREKKERFSLILESASTNQTSMYLCASKGGHHLGTQYFGPGTRLLVL.

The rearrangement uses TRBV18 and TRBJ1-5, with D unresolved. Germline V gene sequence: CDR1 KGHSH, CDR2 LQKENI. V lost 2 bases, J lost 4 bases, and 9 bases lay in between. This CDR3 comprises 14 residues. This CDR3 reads CASSPGSLNQPQHF. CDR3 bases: TGTGCCAGCTCACCAGGCTCTTTGAATCAGCCCCAGCATTTT.

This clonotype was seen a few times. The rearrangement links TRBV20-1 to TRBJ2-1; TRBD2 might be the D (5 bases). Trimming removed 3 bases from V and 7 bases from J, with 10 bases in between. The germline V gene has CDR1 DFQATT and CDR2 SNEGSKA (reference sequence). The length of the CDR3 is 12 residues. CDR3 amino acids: CSASPLANEQFF. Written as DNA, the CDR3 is TGCAGTGCTAGTCCCCTAGCAAATGAGCAGTTCTTC.

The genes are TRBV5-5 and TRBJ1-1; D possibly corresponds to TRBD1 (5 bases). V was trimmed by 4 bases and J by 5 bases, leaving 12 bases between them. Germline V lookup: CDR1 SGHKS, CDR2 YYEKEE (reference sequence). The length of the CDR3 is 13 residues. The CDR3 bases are TGTGCCAGCAGCCGGGGGGGGGAAACTGAAGCTTTCTTT. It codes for CASSRGGETEAFF. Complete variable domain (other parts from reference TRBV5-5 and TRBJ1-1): DAGVTQSPTHLIKTRGQQVTLRCSPISGHKSVSWYQQVLGQGPQFIFQYYEKEERGRGNFPDRFSARQFPNYSSELNVNALLLGDSALYLCASSRGGETEAFFGQGTRLTVV.

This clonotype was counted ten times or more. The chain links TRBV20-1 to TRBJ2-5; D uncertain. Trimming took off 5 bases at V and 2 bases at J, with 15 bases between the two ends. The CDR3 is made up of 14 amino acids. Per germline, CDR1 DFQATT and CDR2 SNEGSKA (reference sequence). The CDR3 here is CSAPRRTKQETQYF. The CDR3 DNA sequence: TGCAGTGCTCCCCGTCGGACGAAACAAGAGACCCAGTACTTC.